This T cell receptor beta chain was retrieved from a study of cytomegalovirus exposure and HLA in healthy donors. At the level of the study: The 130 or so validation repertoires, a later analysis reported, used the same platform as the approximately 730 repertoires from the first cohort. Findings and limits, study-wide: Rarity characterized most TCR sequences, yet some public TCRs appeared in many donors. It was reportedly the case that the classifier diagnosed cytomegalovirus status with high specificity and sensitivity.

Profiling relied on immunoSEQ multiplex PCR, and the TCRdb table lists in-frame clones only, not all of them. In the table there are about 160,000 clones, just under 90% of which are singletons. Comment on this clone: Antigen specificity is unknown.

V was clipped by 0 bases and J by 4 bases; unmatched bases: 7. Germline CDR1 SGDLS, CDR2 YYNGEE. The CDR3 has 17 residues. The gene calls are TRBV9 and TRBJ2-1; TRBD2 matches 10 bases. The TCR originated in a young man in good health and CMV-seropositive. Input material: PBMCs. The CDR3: CASSVGVGLAEYNEQFF. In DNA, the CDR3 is TGTGCCAGCAGCGTAGGTGTAGGACTAGCGGAATACAATGAGCAGTTCTTC.